This T cell receptor (beta chain) stems from a study of shared clonotypes between healthy human individuals. The V segment lost 6 bases and the J segment 6 bases; nucleotides outside the gene matches: 9. Germline CDR1 MNHEY, CDR2 SVGAGI. The CDR3 has 15 residues. Sequenced by immunoSEQ multiplex PCR; TCRdb stores in-frame clones only, minus some. The sample contains 950,000 to 1,100,000 clones, roughly 75% of which appear only once. The rearrangement uses TRBV6-5 and TRBJ2-1, with 9 bases that match TRBD1. Sequences were obtained from memory CD4+ T cells sorted from blood. Subset reported: CD45RA-negative fraction. This TCR was recovered from a man aged 18 to 30 in good health. CDR3 in amino acids: CASRPGTGFGNEQFF. The CDR3 DNA reads TGTGCCAGCAGACCCGGGACAGGGTTTGGCAATGAGCAGTTCTTC.